The rows below give T cell receptor beta chains drawn from one sample of a study of PD-1 blockade in classical Hodgkin lymphoma. The repertoire was sequenced with immunoSEQ multiplex PCR; TCRdb's copy has only in-frame clones and lacks some. The sample consists of nearly 100,000 clones, around four fifths of them appearing once. This specimen was peripheral blood mononuclear cells (PBMCs), taken at baseline. These receptor sequences come from a human donor with classical Hodgkin lymphoma. Both conserved end residues are trimmed from each CDR3.

cdr3_aa j_call v_call
ASSYAPGLANEQF TRBJ2-1 TRBV6-5
ASSLIVGTKAL TRBJ2-1 TRBV7-9
ASSEERLYNEQF TRBJ2-1 TRBV6-1
ASESAEYGYT TRBJ1-2 TRBV19
ASSFLAGAEQF TRBJ2-1 TRBV7-9
ASRSDGGTEAF TRBJ1-1 TRBV7-8
ASQDNDGGQLNTEAF TRBJ1-1 TRBV5-1
ASTDRANYGYT TRBJ1-2 TRBV6-1
ATSRDWNRGSTDTQY TRBJ2-3 TRBV15
ASGLVAGTGFNEQF TRBJ2-1 TRBV12-5
ATSRESAGTDTQY TRBJ2-3 TRBV15
ASSWLAGGDEQF TRBJ2-1 TRBV6-6
ASSFNANTGELF TRBJ2-2 TRBV11-3
ASRGGETQY TRBJ2-5 TRBV19
ASSDQTNRGSPLH TRBJ1-6 TRBV9
ASSVRQGLNLYEQY TRBJ2-7 TRBV7-9
ASSNPAWNEEKLF TRBJ1-4 TRBV21-1
ASTGGRAEAF TRBJ1-1 TRBV6-5
ASSRFSTSTDTQY TRBJ2-3 TRBV6-5
ASSTLGGSGETQY TRBJ2-5 TRBV19
ASSLAPGDTGELF TRBJ2-2 TRBV5-1
ASRSGQDNEQF TRBJ2-1 TRBV6-5
ASSPGPLGGKY TRBJ2-7 TRBV27
ASSLSQGGNYGYT TRBJ1-2 TRBV5-4
AWSVKYPGNTIY TRBJ1-3 TRBV30
ASRRDSGLEKLF TRBJ1-4 TRBV6-5
ASSLATSNTGELF TRBJ2-2 TRBV5-5
AISEIQNYGYT TRBJ1-2 TRBV10-3
ASSFQGGPLEQY TRBJ2-7 TRBV5-1
ASRRLAGRTDTQY TRBJ2-3 TRBV28
ASSPQGFEEKLF TRBJ1-4 TRBV28
ASSSNPTSQETQY TRBJ2-5 TRBV5-1
ASSERRNEKLF TRBJ1-4 TRBV2
AIRPSSGVSSYEQY TRBJ2-7 TRBV10-3
ASSLRTGGEAF TRBJ1-1 TRBV14
ASRKDSYGYT TRBJ1-2 TRBV28
ASSLGLVGEQY TRBJ2-7 TRBV5-6